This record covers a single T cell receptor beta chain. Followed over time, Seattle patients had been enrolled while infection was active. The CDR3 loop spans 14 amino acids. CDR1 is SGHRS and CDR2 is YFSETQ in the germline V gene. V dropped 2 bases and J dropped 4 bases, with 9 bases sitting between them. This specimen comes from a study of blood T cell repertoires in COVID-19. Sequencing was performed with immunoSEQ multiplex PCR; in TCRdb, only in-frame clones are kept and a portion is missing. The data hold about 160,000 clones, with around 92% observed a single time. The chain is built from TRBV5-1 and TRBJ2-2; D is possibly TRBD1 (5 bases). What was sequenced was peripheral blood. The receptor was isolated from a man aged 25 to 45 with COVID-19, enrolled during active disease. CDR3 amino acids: CASSFPQGTGELFF. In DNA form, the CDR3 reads TGCGCCAGCAGCTTTCCTCAGGGCACCGGGGAGCTGTTTTTT.